The rows below give T cell receptor beta chains drawn from one sample of a study of control samples from healthy donors and cancer patients. Sequencing was performed with immunoSEQ multiplex PCR; in TCRdb, only in-frame clones are kept and a portion is missing. The sample contains some 120,000 clones, approximately 92% of which appear only once. Material for sequencing was PBMCs. The origin of the receptors is a woman aged 45-65 years with colorectal cancer. CDR3s include the opening cysteine and the closing phenylalanine or tryptophan. A D gene is named only where the DNA matches it firmly. The listing skips clone size in some rows; elsewhere it reads once, few, many or a size class.

d_call | clone_size | j_call | v_call | cdr3_aa | cdr3_nt
TRBD1 | NA | TRBJ1-2 | TRBV5-4 | CASSLAGQDYYGYTF | TGTGCCAGCAGCTTGGCGGGACAGGATTACTATGGCTACACCTTC
NA | NA | TRBJ1-1 | TRBV25-1 | CASSELSGPRVTEAFF | TGTGCCAGCAGTGAATTATCAGGACCTCGGGTCACTGAAGCTTTCTTT
NA | NA | TRBJ2-7 | TRBV7-8 | CASSPRRDQKGSEQYF | TGTGCCAGCAGCCCCAGACGGGACCAAAAAGGTTCCGAGCAGTACTTC
TRBD2 | NA | TRBJ2-1 | TRBV15 | CATSREGPTSGRNEQFF | TGTGCCACCAGCAGAGAGGGTCCTACTAGCGGGAGGAATGAGCAGTTCTTC
NA | NA | TRBJ1-1 | TRBV12-3/TRBV12-4 | CASSSRVFEAFF | TGTGCCAGCAGTTCCAGGGTATTTGAAGCTTTCTTT
NA | NA | TRBJ1-6 | TRBV19 | CASSIGPNSPLHF | TGTGCCAGTAGTATAGGCCCCAATTCACCCCTCCACTTT
TRBD1 | NA | TRBJ2-7 | TRBV2 | CASSAAGQGYEQYF | TGTGCCAGCAGTGCTGCCGGACAGGGCTACGAGCAGTACTTC
NA | NA | TRBJ1-2 | TRBV7-9 | CASTIGSAERVRGYTF | TGTGCCAGCACCATAGGGTCCGCCGAGCGGGTGCGCGGCTACACCTTC
NA | few | TRBJ1-2 | TRBV28 | CASSLEGRGNGGYTF | TGTGCCAGCAGTTTAGAGGGCAGGGGAAACGGTGGCTACACCTTC
NA | NA | TRBJ2-1 | TRBV24-1 | CATSGLDSGVRNEQFF | TGTGCCACCAGTGGCCTGGACAGTGGAGTTCGAAATGAGCAGTTCTTC
TRBD1 | NA | TRBJ1-1 | TRBV2 | CASTTGVTTEAFF | TGTGCCAGCACCACAGGGGTGACGACTGAAGCTTTCTTT
TRBD1 | NA | TRBJ2-2 | TRBV3-1/TRBV3-2 | CASSYRGTGAAGELFF | TGTGCCAGCAGCTATAGAGGGACAGGGGCGGCCGGGGAGCTGTTTTTT
NA | NA | TRBJ1-2 | TRBV30 | CAWSRTAYGYTF | TGTGCCTGGAGTAGGACCGCCTATGGCTACACCTTC
NA | NA | TRBJ1-1 | TRBV9 | CASSVSTGTGEAFF | TGTGCCAGCAGCGTCTCAACCGGGACGGGGGAAGCTTTCTTT
NA | NA | TRBJ1-5 | TRBV19 | CASSMLGAGQPQHF | TGTGCCAGTAGTATGCTGGGGGCCGGACAGCCCCAGCATTTT
NA | NA | TRBJ2-1 | TRBV4-1 | CASGTSLLSYNEQFF | TGCGCCAGCGGTACTAGCCTTCTATCCTACAATGAGCAGTTCTTC
NA | few | TRBJ2-5 | TRBV20-1 | CSAVTKETQYF | TGCAGTGCAGTAACTAAAGAGACCCAGTACTTC
TRBD1 | NA | TRBJ1-2 | TRBV7-2 | CASSRRSGGTGLGYTF | TGTGCCAGCAGCAGAAGATCGGGGGGGACAGGGCTTGGCTACACCTTC
TRBD1 | NA | TRBJ2-3 | TRBV12-3/TRBV12-4 | CASSQTGADTQYF | TGTGCCAGCAGTCAAACAGGGGCAGATACGCAGTATTTT
NA | NA | TRBJ1-2 | TRBV12-3/TRBV12-4 | CASSELGEDGYTF | TGTGCCAGCTCCGAGCTGGGGGAGGATGGCTACACCTTC
TRBD1 | few | TRBJ1-5 | TRBV19 | CASSIRDSRYSNQPQHF | TGTGCCAGTAGTATCCGGGACAGCCGATATAGCAATCAGCCCCAGCATTTT
NA | NA | TRBJ2-1 | TRBV19 | CASSIGVSNEQFF | TGTGCCAGTAGTATTGGGGTAAGCAATGAGCAGTTCTTC
TRBD1 | NA | TRBJ2-5 | TRBV30 | CAWSEGTVQETQYF | TGTGCCTGGAGTGAGGGGACAGTCCAAGAGACCCAGTACTTC
NA | NA | TRBJ1-2 | TRBV15 | CATSSGTQGYTF | TGTGCCACCAGCAGCGGGACCCAGGGCTACACCTTC
NA | once | TRBJ2-2 | TRBV5-5 | CASSLGPNTGELFF | TGTGCCAGCAGCCTAGGGCCGAACACCGGGGAGCTGTTTTTT
NA | NA | TRBJ2-7 | TRBV30 | CAWSYSTTAAEQYF | TGTGCCTGGAGCTACTCCACCACGGCCGCCGAGCAGTACTTC
NA | once | TRBJ1-1 | TRBV2 | CASSEEQEAFF | TGTGCCAGCAGTGAAGAGCAGGAAGCTTTCTTT
NA | NA | TRBJ1-2 | TRBV6-5 | CASSYSLGDYGYTF | TGTGCCAGCAGTTACTCGTTGGGGGACTATGGCTACACCTTC